This TCR beta chain was profiled in a study of blood T cells in healthy people across ages. Study results and caveats: While age rose, TCR beta diversity per million T cells dropped in a roughly linear way.

A second PCR, run for roughly 7 to 11 cycles, used a sample-barcoded 5' primer plus a J-beta primer mix. One entry per CDR3 protein results from TCRdb running MiXCR on the 5' RACE reads. The sample carries more than 500,000 distinct CDR3 sequences, about 26% recorded once. This CDR3 contains 16 residues. The trim removed 6 bases at V and 7 bases at J, leaving 11 bases unmatched. Concerning this clonotype: Its antigen is not identified.

The rearrangement links TRBV12-3 or TRBV12-4 to TRBJ1-4; 10 nucleotides line up with TRBD1. The sequencing sample was made of blood. The clonotype originates from a woman aged 70-85 years in good health. CDR3: CASSSLDRGQGEKLFF. The CDR3 region has the DNA TGTGCCAGCAGCTCCCTTGACAGGGGGCAAGGTGAAAAACTGTTTTTT.